Below, 25 T cell receptor delta chains from the same sample are listed, as sequenced in a study of gamma-delta T cells after stem cell transplantation. TCRdb fed the RT-PCR reads into CATT to redo clone calling. The sample lists 2,000 to 2,500 delta-chain clones, around 30% occurring once. The sequenced sample was gamma-delta T cells. These receptors all stem from a human donor. It is not recorded whose cells these are; they may come from a transplant donor.

With regard to this clone: This may stem from a read error, because a much larger clone lies one nucleotide away. The J gene is TRDJ1, the V gene TRDV2; D is ambiguous. The CDR3 has 14 residues. Trimming shortened V by 7 bases and J by 1 base, and 15 bases separated the two germline ends. Germline CDR1 and CDR2: GEAIGNYY and EKD. The CDR3 protein is CAWDRLRPTDKLIF. The CDR3 DNA follows: TGTGCCTGGGACCGACTACGTCCCACCGATAAACTCATCTTT.

The chain carries TRDV1 and TRDJ1; 11 nucleotides agree with TRDD3. The CDR3 consists of 18 residues. CDR1 and CDR2 (germline): TSWWSYY, QGS. V shed 7 bases and J 11 bases; nucleotides not matched to a gene: 24. The CDR3 spells CALDSGPFLGDTSDHLIF. As DNA, the CDR3 is TGTGCTCTTGATTCAGGGCCCTTCCTGGGGGATACATCCGATCACCTCATCTTT.

To note about this clone: Germline and junction disagree at one end, which may indicate a read error. The gene calls are TRDV2 and TRDJ1; 8 bases match TRDD3. This CDR3 comprises 20 residues. Germline V gene lookup returns CDR1 GEAIGNYY and CDR2 EKD. The CDR3 region has the DNA TGTGCCTGTGACACCTTGAGGATGGGGGATCCCCTCGTACATAGCGATACACTCATCTTT. This codes for CACDTLRMGDPLVHSDTLIF.

By share, this clone counts as medium-sized (0.01 to 0.1%). J is TRDJ1 and V is TRDV2; 9 positions match TRDD3. This CDR3 region has 17 residues. J was trimmed by 1 base and V by 3 bases; bases with no gene match: 11. The V gene's germline CDR1 is GEAIGNYY and CDR2 EKD. The CDR3 is CACDPLPGDTSTDKLIF. The CDR3 bases are TGTGCCTGTGACCCCCTACCGGGGGATACAAGCACCGATAAACTCATCTTT.

In the case of this clone: The junction does not match germline at one end; this may be a read error. The chain employs TRDV2 and TRDJ1, with D maybe TRDD3 (5 bases). Germline CDR1 reads GEAIGNYY; CDR2 reads EKD. The CDR3 runs to 20 residues. Here the CDR3 DNA reads TGTGCCTGTGACACCCTAACCGCTACTGTTATCAGCCCTTACACCGATACACTCATCTTT. Translating gives CACDTLTATVISPYTDTLIF.

The chain has TRDV2 and TRDJ3; 9 bases line up with TRDD3. This CDR3 is 18 amino acids long. V shed 0 bases and J 4 bases; nucleotides not matched to a gene: 6. Germline V gene lookup returns CDR1 GEAIGNYY and CDR2 EKD. The CDR3 sequence: CACDTVLGERWDTRQMFF. CDR3 sequence (DNA): TGTGCCTGTGACACCGTACTGGGGGAGCGATGGGACACCCGACAGATGTTTTTC.

This clone is labeled as medium-sized (0.01 to 0.1%). The CDR3 DNA sequence: TGTGCCTGTGACAATCTACTCGGCGAGGGGGGGGCCGATAAACTCATCTTT. This codes for CACDNLLGEGGADKLIF. The genes are TRDV2 and TRDJ1, with a weak D call TRDD3 (5 bases). The germline V and J ends were trimmed by 2 bases and 3 bases, with 21 bases remaining between them. From germline, CDR1 is GEAIGNYY and CDR2 EKD. The CDR3 consists of 17 residues.

This clone was picked up a small number of times. The chain combines TRDV2 with TRDJ1, with D possibly being TRDD3 (5 bases). This CDR3 is 18 amino acids long. Germline V gene lookup returns CDR1 GEAIGNYY and CDR2 EKD. V dropped 5 bases and J dropped 3 bases, with 27 bases sitting between them. The CDR3 sequence: CACGLLGSIRRRSDKLIF. In DNA form, the CDR3 reads TGTGCCTGTGGATTATTGGGATCAATACGAAGGCGGTCCGATAAACTCATCTTT.

The CDR3 DNA reads as TGTGCTCTTGGGGAACGATTTCGTACCCTCGGGCGGGGGACCGATAAACTCATCTTT. Its translation is CALGERFRTLGRGTDKLIF. The gene calls are TRDV1 and TRDJ1; a weak D match, TRDD3 (5 bases). The CDR3 is 19 residues long. Germline CDR1 reads TSWWSYY; CDR2 reads QGS. The ends were cut back, 1 base at V and 2 bases at J, with 23 bases in the middle.

The chain joins TRDV2 to TRDJ3; D possibly corresponds to TRDD3 (5 bases). Germline V gene data show CDR1 as GEAIGNYY and CDR2 as EKD. Trimming took off 3 bases at V and 4 bases at J, with 21 bases between the two ends. This CDR3 region has 19 residues. DNA of the CDR3: TGTGCCTGTGACTGGAACTGGAGGATGGAGAAATGGGACACCCGACAGATGTTTTTC. Amino acids: CACDWNWRMEKWDTRQMFF.

The CDR3 bases are TGTGCTCTTGGGGATACCGTCCTTCCTCCTGGGGGATACGGCGCCGATAAACTCATCTTT. This gives the protein CALGDTVLPPGGYGADKLIF. The chain carries TRDV1 and TRDJ1; 12 positions match TRDD3. Germline CDR1 reads TSWWSYY; CDR2 reads QGS. The CDR3 totals 20 residues. V lost 3 bases to trimming and J lost 3 bases; unmatched junction nucleotides: 17.

Worth noting for this clone: One end of the junction varies from germline; a read error may be responsible. The sample holds other DNA sequences that translate to the same CDR3. The rearrangement uses TRDV2 and TRDJ3; 9 bases agree with TRDD3. Germline CDR1 GEAIGNYY, CDR2 EKD. The CDR3 totals 19 residues. The DNA of the CDR3 is TGTGCCTGTGACCGGACTGGGGGACCCAGCTCCTGGGACACCCGACAGATGTTCTTC. Encoded protein: CACDRTGGPSSWDTRQMFF.

About this clone: A single base is all that separates this from a far larger clone, so a read error is likely. This CDR3 is also generated by other DNA sequences in the sample. V is TRDV2 and J is TRDJ3; TRDD3 matches 7 bases. This CDR3 has 25 residues. The V gene end was trimmed by 0 bases and the J gene end by 1 base; junction bases not matched to a gene: 26. Germline-derived CDR1 and CDR2 are GEAIGNYY and EKD. DNA for the CDR3: TGTGCCTGTGACACCGTGAGCGGATGGGGGACCCCGCTTCGTTTATCGTCCTGGGACACCCGACAGATGTTTTTC. This sequence encodes CACDTVSGWGTPLRLSSWDTRQMFF.

This clone is medium-sized by share. The chain links TRDV2 to TRDJ1; 8 positions agree with TRDD3. CDR3 length equals 16 residues. The V gene end was trimmed by 0 bases and the J gene end by 0 bases; junction bases not matched to a gene: 5. In germline, CDR1 is GEAIGNYY, CDR2 EKD. The CDR3 loop reads CACDTLLGGHTDKLIF. CDR3 sequence (DNA): TGTGCCTGTGACACCCTACTGGGGGGACACACCGATAAACTCATCTTT.

DNA of the CDR3: TGTGCCTGTGACACCGTTTGGCCCACCGATAAACTCATCTTT. Protein product: CACDTVWPTDKLIF. V is TRDV2 and J is TRDJ1; D not resolved. Trimming removed 0 bases from V and 1 base from J, with 8 bases in between. The CDR3 consists of 14 residues. Germline CDR1 is GEAIGNYY and CDR2 is EKD.

This clone was counted a few times. J is TRDJ1 and V is TRDV2, with D maybe TRDD3 (5 bases). The V end was cut by 0 bases, the J end by 11 bases, with 24 bases between. Per the germline V gene, CDR1 is GEAIGNYY and CDR2 is EKD. This CDR3 spans 16 amino acids. This CDR3 is CACDTVVPGVEMRLIF. As DNA, the CDR3 is TGTGCCTGTGACACCGTGGTTCCGGGGGTAGAGATGAGGCTCATCTTT.

This clone was found a few times. The rearrangement links TRDV2 to TRDJ1; D possibly corresponds to TRDD3 (6 bases). V was clipped by 3 bases and J by 0 bases, with 16 bases between them. The germline V gene has CDR1 GEAIGNYY and CDR2 EKD. The CDR3 contains 16 residues. The chain's CDR3 is CACDLMGARYTDKLIF. The CDR3 coding sequence is TGTGCCTGTGACCTGATGGGGGCTCGGTACACCGATAAACTCATCTTT.

This clone is large by share. Other DNA sequences in this sample translate to the same CDR3. The CDR3 loop is CACDTVPSPTGGPFNTDKLIF. CDR3 bases: TGTGCCTGTGACACCGTTCCCTCCCCGACTGGGGGACCCTTCAACACCGATAAACTCATCTTT. This chain connects TRDV2 to TRDJ1, with TRDD3 matching 9 bases. The CDR3 contains 21 residues. Trimming removed 0 bases from V and 0 bases from J; junction bases left unmatched: 19. Germline V CDR1 and CDR2: GEAIGNYY, EKD.

This clone was counted a few times. This clone may be a read error of a much larger clone one base away. The chain is built from TRDV2 and TRDJ1; 11 positions match TRDD3. CDR3 size: 15 residues. CDR1 and CDR2 (germline): GEAIGNYY, EKD. This CDR3 is CACDPLGDNTDNLIF. CDR3 DNA: TGTGCCTGTGACCCACTGGGGGATAACACCGATAACCTCATCTTT.

Only a few counts were recorded for this clone. Other DNA sequences in the sample encode the same CDR3. V usage is TRDV2 and J usage is TRDJ1; 9 bases line up with TRDD3. J gave up 2 bases and V 3 bases, and 12 bases lay outside the gene matches. The CDR3 length is 17 residues. Per the germline V gene, CDR1 is GEAIGNYY and CDR2 is EKD. The DNA for the CDR3 is TGTGCCTGTGACCCTTTGGGGGATAGGCAAAATACCGATAAACTCATCTTT. Amino acid sequence: CACDPLGDRQNTDKLIF.

In this sample, this clone turned up a few times. Within the sample, other DNA sequences also encode this same CDR3. CDR3 bases: TGTGCCTGTGACACCGTTGGGGGGGACACCGATAAACTCATCTTT. Translation gives CACDTVGGDTDKLIF. The chain carries TRDV2 and TRDJ1; TRDD3 is a possible D gene (6 bases). V dropped 0 bases and J dropped 0 bases, with 10 bases sitting between them. Germline V CDR1 and CDR2: GEAIGNYY, EKD. The CDR3 is 15 amino acids.

The V call is TRDV2, the J call TRDJ1, with TRDD3 matching 13 bases. Germline-derived CDR1 and CDR2 are GEAIGNYY and EKD. The CDR3 totals 18 residues. With V trimmed by 0 bases and J by 2 bases, 8 bases remained unmatched. DNA of the CDR3: TGTGCCTGTGACACCTTACTGGGGGATACGAAGGGAACCGATAAACTCATCTTT. It specifies CACDTLLGDTKGTDKLIF.

This clone was detected a few times. The V gene is TRDV2, the J gene TRDJ1, with D possibly TRDD3 on 5 matching bases. The CDR3 length is 16 residues. Germline V gene data show CDR1 as GEAIGNYY and CDR2 as EKD. V was pared by 4 bases and J by 3 bases, with 20 bases between. The CDR3 DNA is TGTGCCTGTGAGCCACTGGCCCCGAACGGGCCCGATAAACTCATCTTT. Its translation is CACEPLAPNGPDKLIF.

The V gene is TRDV2, the J gene TRDJ1, with TRDD3 matching 13 bases. The CDR3 sequence is 21 residues long. The J segment lost 0 bases and the V segment lost 3 bases, leaving 18 bases of the junction unmatched. CDR1 GEAIGNYY and CDR2 EKD come from the germline V gene. CDR3 coding DNA: TGTGCCTGTGACGCCCTCAACCCGCTACTGGGGGATACGCAGTACACCGATAAACTCATCTTT. Translated, it gives CACDALNPLLGDTQYTDKLIF.

This clone was recorded a few times. The V gene is TRDV1, the J gene TRDJ2, with 12 positions matching TRDD3. Looked up from germline, CDR1 is TSWWSYY and CDR2 is QGS. J lost 5 bases, V lost 0 bases, and 28 bases had no gene match. The CDR3 has 25 residues. CDR3 protein: CALGELDLPFPAPWGIRVLTAQLFF. The CDR3 bases are TGTGCTCTTGGGGAACTAGACCTCCCATTCCCCGCTCCCTGGGGGATACGCGTATTAACAGCACAACTCTTCTTT.